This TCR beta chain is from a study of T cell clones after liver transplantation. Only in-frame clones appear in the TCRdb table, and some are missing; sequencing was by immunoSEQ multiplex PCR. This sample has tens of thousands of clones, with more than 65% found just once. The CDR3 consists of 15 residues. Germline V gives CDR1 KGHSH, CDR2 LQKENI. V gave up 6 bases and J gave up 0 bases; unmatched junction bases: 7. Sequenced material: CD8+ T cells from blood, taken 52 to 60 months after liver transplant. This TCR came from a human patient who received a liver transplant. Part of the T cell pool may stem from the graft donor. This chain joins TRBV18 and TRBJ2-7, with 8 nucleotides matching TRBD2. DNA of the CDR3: TGTGCCAGCTCCTCTACGGGGGGGTACTCCTACGAGCAGTACTTC. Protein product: CASSSTGGYSYEQYF.